This entry lists 5 T cell receptor beta chains sequenced from one sample in a study of shared clonotypes between healthy human individuals. Only in-frame clones appear in the TCRdb table, and some are missing; sequencing was by immunoSEQ multiplex PCR. The table includes about 2.3 million clones, 85% to 95% detected once. The sample consisted of naive CD4+ T cells from PBMCs. Subset defined: CD45RA+ positively selected. These receptor sequences come from a man aged 18 to 29 in good health. Some clones in this sample may be carry-over from other donors' samples.

The V gene is TRBV9, the J gene TRBJ1-1, with TRBD1 as a possible D gene (5 bases). Germline V gene lookup returns CDR1 SGDLS and CDR2 YYNGEE. Trimming removed 1 base at V and 1 base at J, with 11 bases between. The CDR3 runs 15 residues. The CDR3 DNA sequence: TGTGCCAGCAGCGTAATTGGGGGTACGAACACTGAAGCTTTCTTT. It codes for CASSVIGGTNTEAFF.

The J gene is TRBJ2-5, the V gene TRBV29-1; 15 nucleotides match TRBD2. Germline V gene sequence: CDR1 SQVTM, CDR2 ANQGSEA. This CDR3 region has 18 residues. V dropped 3 bases and J dropped 4; count of bases not matched to a gene: 12. CDR3 residues: CSVERDGTSGRSGETQYF. DNA of the CDR3: TGCAGCGTTGAGCGGGACGGGACTAGCGGGAGGTCTGGAGAGACCCAGTACTTC.

The count of this clone is one. CDR3 bases: TGTGCCAGCAGCTTCTACAGGGGCGCAACTAATGAAAAACTGTTTTTT. Translated, it gives CASSFYRGATNEKLFF. V is TRBV11-2 and J is TRBJ1-4, with TRBD1 identical over 7 bases. The germline V gene has CDR1 SGHAT and CDR2 FQNNGV. The CDR3 extends over 16 amino acids. After removal of 3 bases from V and 0 bases from J, the junction contained 4 bases not matched to a gene.

This clone was counted a single time. The V and J genes are TRBV28 and TRBJ2-2; D possibly corresponds to TRBD1 (5 bases). The V and J ends lost 5 bases and 7 bases respectively, with 23 bases between them. CDR3 length equals 17 residues. CDR1 is MDHEN and CDR2 is SYDVKM in the germline V gene. The CDR3 coding sequence is TGTGCCAGCAGTCCAAAAACTTTCAGGGATTTGTACGGGGAGCTGTTTTTT. Translation: CASSPKTFRDLYGELFF.

V and J are TRBV5-1 and TRBJ2-3, with 9 positions matching TRBD2. The junction had 6 bases not matched to a gene; V was cut back by 0 bases and J by 4 bases. Germline V gene lookup returns CDR1 SGHRS and CDR2 YFSETQ. There are 16 residues in the CDR3. CDR3 coding DNA: TGCGCCAGCAGCTTGGGTGCGGGAGGGCCAGCAGATACGCAGTATTTT. Its protein product is CASSLGAGGPADTQYF.